Listed below are T cell receptor beta chains from one sample, sequenced in a study of CD4 and CD8 cells across lung adenocarcinoma regions. MiXCR, run by TCRdb on the PCR reads, gives a single entry per CDR3 protein. The sample carries roughly 24,000 distinct CDR3 sequences, under 65% recorded once. The sequenced sample was CD4+ T cells from the center of a lung tumor. These receptors were taken from a male donor with lung adenocarcinoma. The CD4 and CD8 labels of this study may be unreliable. CDR3s include the opening cysteine and the closing phenylalanine or tryptophan. Each record gives: D gene, V gene, clone size, J gene, CDR3 DNA, CDR3 protein. D genes are given only for firm matches. The size field is filled for only some rows; it gives once, few, many or a size class.

.	TRBV6-1	medium-sized	TRBJ2-7	TGTGCCAGCAGTGACCGAGGGGACTACGAGCAGTACTTC	CASSDRGDYEQYF
.	TRBV27	few	TRBJ2-1	TGTGCCAGCAGTTTATCGGGGCAGGAACCATACAATGAGCAGTTCTTC	CASSLSGQEPYNEQFF
.	TRBV6-4	.	TRBJ2-1	TGTGCCAGCTCGCCAGGGATCTCCGGGGAGCAGTTTTTC	CASSPGISGEQFF
.	TRBV10-2	many	TRBJ2-1	TGCGCCAGCAGTGGGTGGCGCGAGCAGTTCTTC	CASSGWREQFF
.	TRBV27	.	TRBJ2-4	TGTGCCAGCAGTTTGGCGGGAAGGTACAATGAGCAGTACTTC	CASSLAGRYNEQYF
.	TRBV6-2/TRBV6-3	many	TRBJ1-4	TGTGCCAGCAGTTACCGGGGCAGTAATGAAAAACTGTTTTTT	CASSYRGSNEKLFF
.	TRBV6-1	.	TRBJ2-2	TGTGCCAGCAGACTCCAGGCCGGGATTCCCGGTACGCTGTATTTT	CASRLQAGIPGTLYF
.	TRBV6-1	.	TRBJ2-3	TGTGCCAGCAGGGGTATCGGGGCTGGTAGCACAGATACCCAGTATTTT	CASRGIGAGSTDTQYF
.	TRBV10-3	.	TRBJ2-7	TGTGCCACCCAACGTTGGGGTCGTGGGGGGAGTCTCACAGATACGCAGTACTTC	CATQRWGRGGSLTDTQYF
TRBD2	TRBV27	few	TRBJ2-3	TGTGCCAGCACACTAGCGGGAACTTCCAAAGATATGCAGTATTTT	CASTLAGTSKDMQYF
TRBD1	TRBV6-1	many	TRBJ1-4	TGTGCCAGCAGTAAAGGACAGGAATCGGCAAAACTGTTTTTT	CASSKGQESAKLFF
TRBD2	TRBV6-1	.	TRBJ2-7	TGTGCCAGCAGTGAATTGAGCGGGGGTTCCCACGAGCAGTACTTC	CASSELSGGSHEQYF
TRBD2	TRBV27	many	TRBJ2-1	TGTGCCAGCAGGGGGTTCCAGCGGGAGGCCGAGTTCTTC	CASRGFQREAEFF
TRBD2	TRBV4-1	.	TRBJ2-5	TGCGCCAGCAGCCAAGGGACTAGCGGGAAGACTCAAGAGACCCAGTACTTC	CASSQGTSGKTQETQYF
.	TRBV6-1	.	TRBJ2-5	TGTGCCAGCACCAAAGGGGGACGGTGGGAGACCCAGTACTTC	CASTKGGRWETQYF
TRBD2	TRBV10-3	.	TRBJ2-1	TGTGCCATCAGTGGCGGACTAGCGGAGTCCTACAATGAGCAGTTCTTC	CAISGGLAESYNEQFF
.	TRBV27	.	TRBJ1-5	TGTGCCAGCAGTTTACAAGGTCCACCCCAGCATTTT	CASSLQGPPQHF
.	TRBV10-2	.	TRBJ2-6	TGCGCGAGTGCTTATCCTGGGTCCTACGTCCTGACTTTC	CASAYPGSYVLTF
.	TRBV27	.	TRBJ2-7	TGTGCCAGCAGTTCGGTTTACGAGCAGTACTTC	CASSSVYEQYF
.	TRBV6-1	.	TRBJ2-1	TGTGCCAGCAGTCGCCGGGACTGGGGAAACAATGAGCAGTTCTTC	CASSRRDWGNNEQFF
.	TRBV7-2	.	TRBJ2-1	TGTGCCAGCAGCTTAGATGGCGGGGCCTACAATGAGCAGTTCTTC	CASSLDGGAYNEQFF
.	TRBV6-2/TRBV6-3	many	TRBJ2-7	TGTGCCAGCAGTTACTTCTCTGGCGAGCAGTACTTC	CASSYFSGEQYF
.	TRBV9	few	TRBJ2-5	TGTGCCAGCAGCGCCGCTGGGTCGGAGACCCAGTACTTC	CASSAAGSETQYF
.	TRBV10-3	.	TRBJ2-2	TGTGCCCTCAGACTCCAGTCCGGAATTCCCGGGACGCTGTTTTTT	CALRLQSGIPGTLFF
.	TRBV7-6	many	TRBJ2-5	TGTGCCAGCAACCTAGGGCCTTACAAAGAGACCCAGTACTTC	CASNLGPYKETQYF
.	TRBV10-3	.	TRBJ2-3	TGTGCCATCAGTGATTCCTTAGGGGGGACAGATACGCAGTATTTT	CAISDSLGGTDTQYF
.	TRBV7-9	.	TRBJ2-3	TGTGCCAGCAGCTTACCCCCGGGCAGGGGTACAGATACGCAGTATTTT	CASSLPPGRGTDTQYF
.	TRBV6-1	.	TRBJ2-2	TGTGCCAGCGGACTCCAGGCCGTGAGTCCCGAGGCGCTGTTTTTT	CASGLQAVSPEALFF
.	TRBV28	.	TRBJ2-4	TGTGCCAGCGGCTTGGGGCTGTGTGCCAAAAACATTCAGTACTTC	CASGLGLCAKNIQYF
.	TRBV25-1	.	TRBJ2-5	TGTGCCAGCTCGGCGGGGCTCGTGGGCCGGGACCAAGAGACCCAGTACTTC	CASSAGLVGRDQETQYF
.	TRBV10-2	.	TRBJ2-1	TGCGCCAGCAAGGCTGGCACCAACAATGAGCAGTTCTTC	CASKAGTNNEQFF
.	TRBV6-1	.	TRBJ2-3	TGTGCCAGTACAGCCGTGAGAACCGGGACGCAGTATTTT	CASTAVRTGTQYF
.	TRBV6-5	once	TRBJ2-3	TGTGCGGGCAGGTTAGCGAAAAACATGCAGTATTTT	CAGRLAKNMQYF
.	TRBV5-1	.	TRBJ1-2	TGCGCCAGCTCCATTGAGACGTCTAAGGATGGCTACACCTTC	CASSIETSKDGYTF
TRBD2	TRBV7-2	few	TRBJ2-3	TGTGCCAGCAGCTCCCCGGGACTAGCGGCAGATACGCAGTATTTT	CASSSPGLAADTQYF
.	TRBV6-6	medium-sized	TRBJ2-3	TGTGCCAGCAGTTACGGAACATCCTTGGGGACAGATACGCAGTATTTT	CASSYGTSLGTDTQYF
.	TRBV27	.	TRBJ2-3	TGTGCCAGCAGTCGCGGCCGGGGGGCGTGTGGCAAAGACACGCAGTATTTC	CASSRGRGACGKDTQYF